Listed below are T cell receptor beta chains from one sample, sequenced in a study of blood T cells in healthy people across ages. A single record per CDR3 protein comes from TCRdb applying MiXCR to the 5' RACE reads. This sample has over 1,300,000 distinct CDR3 sequences; approximately 59% occur once, and the top ten carry over 5%. The source material was blood. Receptor source: a young man in good health. The conserved cysteine and the conserved F or W are not part of the CDR3 here.

j_call v_call cdr3_aa
TRBJ1-2 TRBV4-2 ASSQGQGEAGGYT
TRBJ2-1 TRBV10-2 ASSDPRPYEQF
. TRBV6-2/TRBV6-3 AIGTRAVYNEQY
TRBJ2-1 TRBV6-2/TRBV6-3 ASSTSGAYNEQF
TRBJ1-2 TRBV2 ASIRGRNYGYT
TRBJ2-3 TRBV9 ASSPDVGSTDTQY
TRBJ2-5 TRBV19 ASSTDTTEQETQY
TRBJ2-7 TRBV11-2 ASSSSFGQSYEQY
TRBJ2-4 TRBV27 ASSLLSKGSKNIQY
TRBJ1-2 TRBV12-5 ASGYDPQKPFGLYGYT
TRBJ1-1 TRBV10-3 AISDRPGGTEAF
TRBJ1-2 TRBV25-1 ASSEYPYGYT
TRBJ2-4 TRBV4-3 ASSQGTGGGTKNIQY
TRBJ2-5 TRBV20-1 SAKGPQETQY
TRBJ2-3 TRBV2 ASSEAFARRQGTDTQY
TRBJ1-4 TRBV28 ASSLDSLNEKLF
TRBJ2-1 TRBV3-1 ASTKVWDSYNEQF
TRBJ2-7 TRBV5-1 ASSYRTAPYEQY
TRBJ2-6 TRBV12-3/TRBV12-4 ASSWFPLSGANVLT
TRBJ1-4 TRBV28 ASQSWEKPF
TRBJ1-2 TRBV4-3 ASSQDRASGTSVLGYT
TRBJ2-7 TRBV3-1 ASSQGSGTDAYEQY
TRBJ1-4 TRBV4-3 ASSQDPWAANEKLF
TRBJ2-1 TRBV11-1 ASSSWTSGVYNEQF
TRBJ1-2 TRBV29-1 SVEDWGTPKRGYT
TRBJ2-1 TRBV6-5 ASSYWTGDEQF
TRBJ2-1 TRBV6-2/TRBV6-3 ASRPHGLAGGPTYNEQF
TRBJ2-1 TRBV4-1 ASSQAGNEYNEQF
TRBJ2-7 TRBV6-2/TRBV6-3 ASPTFGGVDSYEQY
TRBJ2-2 TRBV11-2 ASSHEGAYAGELF
TRBJ2-7 TRBV7-9 ASSSGRQASYEQY
TRBJ2-1 TRBV4-2 ASSQDLRGDEQF
TRBJ1-1 TRBV20-1 SARDSETGSVSEAF
TRBJ2-7 TRBV11-2 ASSLDRGGTYEQY
TRBJ2-5 TRBV6-2/TRBV6-3 ACSYSSSGRPQY
TRBJ2-2 TRBV10-1 ASSESAETGELF
TRBJ2-5 TRBV15 ATRRGIQETQY
TRBJ2-1 TRBV7-9 ASSLVTSGTYNEQF
TRBJ2-3 TRBV4-1 ASSQLQGSGTDTQY